This T cell receptor beta chain was retrieved from a study of T cell responses to AZD1222 COVID-19 vaccine. Study-level findings and limits: Two AZD1222 doses significantly raised spike-specific TCR breadth and depth over controls.

CDR3 length equals 16 residues. From germline, CDR1 is MDHEN and CDR2 SYDVKM. The junction had 6 bases not matched to a gene; V was cut back by 5 bases and J by 0 bases. Clones were sequenced by immunoSEQ multiplex PCR, and TCRdb holds only the in-frame ones, with some missing. This table holds over 130,000 clones, around nine tenths found once. A word on this clone: The antigen remains unidentified.

This receptor was identified in an adult in good health. Sequencing used peripheral blood, obtained on day 0 of AZD1222 vaccination. The gene calls are TRBV28 and TRBJ2-1, with 8 bases that match TRBD2. For the CDR3, the DNA is TGTGCCAGCAGTCTCCCGGGGGGGAGCTCCTACAATGAGCAGTTCTTC. Encoded protein: CASSLPGGSSYNEQFF.